Listed below are T cell receptor beta chains from one sample, sequenced in a study of blood T cells in healthy people across ages. TCRdb analysed the 5' RACE reads with MiXCR anew, one entry per CDR3 protein. Altogether some 1.5 million distinct CDR3 sequences are present, roughly two fifths being singletons, with the ten largest covering more than 4%. Sequencing used blood. These TCRs come from a woman aged 18-30 years in good health. The CDR3 runs from the conserved cysteine through the conserved F or W. D genes are given only for firm matches. Clone size is not always given. Where it is, it says once, few, many or a class for expanded clones.

V	D	J	length	size	CDR3	DNA
TRBV6-5	.	TRBJ2-1	13	.	CASSYVVLGEQFF	TGTGCCAGCAGTTACGTGGTGCTCGGTGAGCAGTTCTTC
TRBV27	TRBD2	TRBJ2-7	15	few	CASSSASGRAVEQYF	TGTGCCAGCAGTTCGGCTAGCGGGAGGGCCGTGGAGCAGTACTTC
TRBV20-1	.	TRBJ2-4	17	.	CSARDWERQRFYNEQYF	TGCAGTGCTAGAGATTGGGAGAGACAGAGATTCTACAATGAGCAGTACTTC
TRBV27	TRBD1	TRBJ2-5	15	.	CASSSTGQWRETQYF	TGTGCCAGCAGTTCCACGGGACAGTGGAGGGAGACCCAGTACTTC
TRBV7-3	TRBD1	TRBJ2-1	13	.	CASRMDRGHEQFF	TGTGCCAGCAGAATGGACAGGGGACATGAGCAGTTCTTC
TRBV6-2/TRBV6-3	.	TRBJ2-2	15	.	CASSPLGAGTGELFF	TGTGCCAGCAGTCCTCTTGGGGCGGGCACCGGGGAGCTGTTTTTT
TRBV7-2	.	TRBJ2-1	13	few	CASSGGSRNEQFF	TGTGCCAGCAGCGGCGGCTCTAGGAATGAGCAGTTCTTC
TRBV30	.	TRBJ2-3	12	.	CAGSVDVGTQYF	TGTGCCGGGAGTGTAGACGTGGGTACGCAGTATTTT
TRBV7-2	.	TRBJ2-3	15	.	CASSLNRGPTDTQYF	TGTGCCAGCAGCTTAAATCGCGGACCCACAGATACGCAGTATTTT
TRBV6-1	.	TRBJ2-1	17	.	CAGSEPPGGGAGNEQFF	TGTGCCGGCAGTGAACCCCCAGGGGGGGGCGCAGGTAATGAGCAGTTCTTC
TRBV24-1	TRBD2	TRBJ2-5	16	few	CATSDPGLAGSETQYF	TGTGCCACCAGTGACCCTGGACTAGCGGGATCAGAGACCCAGTACTTC